This T cell receptor beta chain was retrieved from a study of T cells in Graves' hyperthyroidism and ophthalmopathy. General study points: The model's output predicted ophthalmopathy at a median of roughly 6.9 months prior to onset.

Researchers took RNA transcripts and amplified the TCR beta CDR3 regions from them. TCR CDR3 regions were first amplified by RT-PCR with HTBI primers. TCRdb processed the multiplex PCR reads anew with MiXCR; each CDR3 protein has one entry. The repertoire holds some 510,000 distinct CDR3 sequences, with more than 45% as singletons. These patients, aged 18 to 65, had recently diagnosed hyperthyroidism lasting under 2 months. For the diagnoses, clinical symptoms, serum thyroxine and TRAb, thyroid ultrasound and orbital computed tomography were used. Regarding this clonotype: Its antigen remains unknown. A much larger clone differs by one base, so this may be a read error.

CDR3 length: 12 amino acids. Germline V lookup: CDR1 MNHNS, CDR2 SASEGT. Trimming stripped 3 bases from V and 4 bases from J, with 3 bases between. Sequencing used peripheral blood or thyroid tissue (not recorded which). This TCR came from a woman aged 18-29 years with Graves' hyperthyroidism. The chain couples TRBV6-1 to TRBJ2-2; no clear D. This chain's CDR3 is CASSDPTGELFF. The DNA for the CDR3 is TGTGCCAGCAGTGACCCCACCGGGGAGCTGTTTTTT.